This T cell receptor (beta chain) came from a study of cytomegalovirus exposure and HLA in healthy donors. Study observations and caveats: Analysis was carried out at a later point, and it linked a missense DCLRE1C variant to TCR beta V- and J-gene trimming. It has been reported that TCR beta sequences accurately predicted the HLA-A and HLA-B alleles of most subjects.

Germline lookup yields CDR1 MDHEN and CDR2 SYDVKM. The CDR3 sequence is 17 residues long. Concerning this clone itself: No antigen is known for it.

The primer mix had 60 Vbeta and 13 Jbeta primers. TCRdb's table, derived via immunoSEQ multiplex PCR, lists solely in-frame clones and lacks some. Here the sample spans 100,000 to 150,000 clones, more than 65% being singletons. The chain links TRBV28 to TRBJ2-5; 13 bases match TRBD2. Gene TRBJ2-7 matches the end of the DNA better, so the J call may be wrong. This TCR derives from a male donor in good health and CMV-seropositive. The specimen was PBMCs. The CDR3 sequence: CASSRSGTSGIGYEQYF. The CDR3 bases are TGTGCCAGCAGCCGATCGGGGACTAGCGGGATAGGTTACGAGCAGTACTTC.